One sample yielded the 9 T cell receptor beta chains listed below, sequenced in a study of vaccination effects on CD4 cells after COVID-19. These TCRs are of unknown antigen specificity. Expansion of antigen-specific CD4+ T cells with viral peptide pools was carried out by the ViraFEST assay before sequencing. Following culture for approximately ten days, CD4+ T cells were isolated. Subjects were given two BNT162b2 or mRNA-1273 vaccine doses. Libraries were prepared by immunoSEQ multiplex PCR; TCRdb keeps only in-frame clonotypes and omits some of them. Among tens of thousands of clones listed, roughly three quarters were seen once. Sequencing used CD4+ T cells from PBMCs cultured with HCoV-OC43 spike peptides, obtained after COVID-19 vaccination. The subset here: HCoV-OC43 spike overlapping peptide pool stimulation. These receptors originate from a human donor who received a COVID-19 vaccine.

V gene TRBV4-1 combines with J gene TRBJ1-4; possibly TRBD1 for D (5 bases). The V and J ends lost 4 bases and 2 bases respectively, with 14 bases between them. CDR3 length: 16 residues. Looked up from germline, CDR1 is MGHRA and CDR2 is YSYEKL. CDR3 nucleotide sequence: TGCGCCAGCAGCCTAGACCGGGACCCGACTAATGAAAAACTGTTTTTT. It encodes CASSLDRDPTNEKLFF.

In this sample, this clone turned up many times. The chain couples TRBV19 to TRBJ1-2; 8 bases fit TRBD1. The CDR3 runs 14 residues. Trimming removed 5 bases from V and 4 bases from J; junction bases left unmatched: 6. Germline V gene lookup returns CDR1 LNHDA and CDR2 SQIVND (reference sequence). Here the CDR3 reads CASSQGAPLYGYTF. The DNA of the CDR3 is TGTGCCAGTAGTCAGGGGGCACCTCTCTATGGCTACACCTTC.

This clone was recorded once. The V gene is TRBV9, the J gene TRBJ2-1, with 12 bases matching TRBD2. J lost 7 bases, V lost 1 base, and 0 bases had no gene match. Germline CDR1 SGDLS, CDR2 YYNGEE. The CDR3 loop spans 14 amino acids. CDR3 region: CASSVLAGGNEQFF. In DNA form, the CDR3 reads TGTGCCAGCAGCGTACTAGCGGGGGGGAATGAGCAGTTCTTC.

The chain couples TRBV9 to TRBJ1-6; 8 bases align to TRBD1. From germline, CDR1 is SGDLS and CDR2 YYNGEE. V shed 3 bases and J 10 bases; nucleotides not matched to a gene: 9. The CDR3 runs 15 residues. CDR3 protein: CASSGPTGGRSPLHF. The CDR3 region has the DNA TGTGCCAGCAGCGGCCCAACAGGGGGACGGTCACCCCTCCACTTT. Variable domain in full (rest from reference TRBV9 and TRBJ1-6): DSGVTQTPKHLITATGQRVTLRCSPRSGDLSVYWYQQSLDQGLQFLIQYYNGEERAKGNILERFSAQQFPDLHSELNLSSLELGDSALYFCASSGPTGGRSPLHFGNGTRLTVT.

The CDR3 here is CASTQRPGSYWYF. DNA of the CDR3: TGTGCCAGCACCCAAAGACCCGGGTCGTATTGGTACTTC. The gene calls are TRBV11-2 and TRBJ2-4, with D unclear. The CDR3 totals 13 residues. The V end was cut by 7 bases, the J end by 15 bases, with 22 bases between. CDR1 and CDR2 (germline): SGHAT, FQNNGV.

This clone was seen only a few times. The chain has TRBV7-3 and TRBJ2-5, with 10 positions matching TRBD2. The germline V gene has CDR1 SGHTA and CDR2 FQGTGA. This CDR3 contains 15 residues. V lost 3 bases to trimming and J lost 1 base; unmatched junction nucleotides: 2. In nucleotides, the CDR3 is TGTGCCAGCAGCTTTAGCGGGGGGATCCAAGAGACCCAGTACTTC. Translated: CASSFSGGIQETQYF.

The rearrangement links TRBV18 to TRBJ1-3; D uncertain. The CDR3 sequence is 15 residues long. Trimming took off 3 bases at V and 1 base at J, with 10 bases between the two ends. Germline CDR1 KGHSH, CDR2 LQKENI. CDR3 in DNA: TGTGCCAGCTCACCGGAGACACTATCTGGAAACACCATATATTTT. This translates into CASSPETLSGNTIYF. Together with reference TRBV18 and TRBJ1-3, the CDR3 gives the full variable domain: NAGVMQNPRHLVRRRGQEARLRCSPMKGHSHVYWYRQLPEEGLKFMVYLQKENIIDESGMPKERFSAEFPKEGPSILRIQQVVRGDSAAYFCASSPETLSGNTIYFGEGSWLTVV.

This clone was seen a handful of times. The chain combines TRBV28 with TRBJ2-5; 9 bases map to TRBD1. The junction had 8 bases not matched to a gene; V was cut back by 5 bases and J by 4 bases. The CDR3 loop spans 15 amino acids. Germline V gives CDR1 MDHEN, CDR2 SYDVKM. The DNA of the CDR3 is TGTGCCAGCAGTCGAGGGGGGACAGGGAGAGAGACCCAGTACTTC. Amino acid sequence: CASSRGGTGRETQYF.

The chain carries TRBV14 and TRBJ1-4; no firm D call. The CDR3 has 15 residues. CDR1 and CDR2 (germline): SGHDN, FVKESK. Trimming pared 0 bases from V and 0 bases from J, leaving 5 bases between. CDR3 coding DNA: TGTGCCAGCAGCCAAGATCGGGCAACTAATGAAAAACTGTTTTTT. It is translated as CASSQDRATNEKLFF.